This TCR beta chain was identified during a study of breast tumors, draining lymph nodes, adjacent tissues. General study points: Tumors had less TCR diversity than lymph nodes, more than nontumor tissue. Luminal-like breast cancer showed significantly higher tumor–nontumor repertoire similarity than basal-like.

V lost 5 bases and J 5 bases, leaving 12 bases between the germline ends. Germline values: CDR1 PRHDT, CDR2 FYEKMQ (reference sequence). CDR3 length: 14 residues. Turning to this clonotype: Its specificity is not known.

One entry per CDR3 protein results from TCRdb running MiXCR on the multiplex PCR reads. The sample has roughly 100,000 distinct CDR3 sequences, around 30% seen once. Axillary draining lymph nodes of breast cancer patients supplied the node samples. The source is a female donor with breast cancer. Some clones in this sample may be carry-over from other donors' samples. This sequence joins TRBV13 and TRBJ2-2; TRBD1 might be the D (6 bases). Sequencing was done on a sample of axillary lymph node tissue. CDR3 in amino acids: CASSTSGVTGELFF. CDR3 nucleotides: TGTGCCAGCAGCACCTCAGGGGTGACCGGGGAGCTGTTTTTT.